The following is a T cell receptor (beta chain) sequence with its context. At one of its ends the junction is not consistent with the germline gene, which may arise from a read error. This sample is drawn from a study of blood T cell repertoires in COVID-19. The overall study: Collection of acute and convalescent COVID-19 samples took place in the United States, Italy and Spain. From T cells, B-cell-depleted T cells, or PBMCs came the material, which was cDNA or gDNA.

The CDR3 spans 12 residues. Germline values: CDR1 MNHNY, CDR2 SVGAGI (reference sequence). Sequencing used immunoSEQ multiplex PCR; TCRdb keeps in-frame clones, though not all of them. The repertoire holds about 140,000 clones, with roughly 90% as singletons. What was sequenced was peripheral blood. The TCR was taken from a man over 45 with active or convalescent COVID-19. The rearrangement joins TRBV6-6 to TRBJ2-1; 7 nucleotides align to TRBD2. Here the CDR3 DNA reads TGTGCCAGCAGTTACAGAGGACTAGATGCTATCTTC. Its translation: CASSYRGLDAIF.